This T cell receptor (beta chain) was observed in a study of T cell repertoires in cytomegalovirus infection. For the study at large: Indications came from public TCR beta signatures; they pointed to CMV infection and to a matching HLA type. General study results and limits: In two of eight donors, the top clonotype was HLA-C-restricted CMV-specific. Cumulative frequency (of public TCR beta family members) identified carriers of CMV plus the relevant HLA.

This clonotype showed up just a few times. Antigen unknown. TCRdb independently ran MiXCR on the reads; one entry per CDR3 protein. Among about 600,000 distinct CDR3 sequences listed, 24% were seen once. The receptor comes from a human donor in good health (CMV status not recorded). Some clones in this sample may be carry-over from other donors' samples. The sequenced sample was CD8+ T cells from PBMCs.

The CDR3 loop reads CSAFFQGARSRTEAFF. The CDR3 DNA is TGCAGCGCCTTTTTCCAGGGGGCGCGTAGTCGGACTGAAGCTTTCTTT. The chain employs TRBV29-1 and TRBJ1-1; TRBD1 matches 8 bases. CDR1 and CDR2 from the germline V gene are SQVTM and ANQGSEA. J lost 5 bases, V lost 7 bases, and 18 bases had no gene match. The CDR3 consists of 16 residues. The entire variable domain, with the rest obtained from reference TRBV29-1 and TRBJ1-1, is as follows: SAVISQKPSRDICQRGTSLTIQCQVDSQVTMMFWYRQQPGQSLTLIATANQGSEATYESGFVIDKFPISRPNLTFSTLTVSNMSPEDSSIYLCSAFFQGARSRTEAFFGQGTRLTVV.